This is a list of T cell receptor beta chains from one sample in a study of cytomegalovirus exposure and HLA in healthy donors. The assay was immunoSEQ multiplex PCR, and TCRdb's table has in-frame clones only and misses some. The top ten clones hold roughly 1.9% of a sample with under 200,000 clones, approximately 79% of them seen once. Specimen: PBMCs. These receptors all stem from a human donor in good health. Each CDR3 is given with its conserved first and last residue. Each record gives: clone size, D gene, CDR3 length, J gene, V gene, CDR3 protein, CDR3 DNA. The D gene is left open where the match is weak. Only part of the rows carry a size: once, few, many, or a class if the clone is expanded.

size: NA
D: NA
length: 17
J: TRBJ1-1
V: TRBV5-1
CDR3: CASSQQGSGFVNTEAFF
DNA: TGCGCCAGCAGCCAGCAGGGTAGTGGTTTCGTGAACACTGAAGCTTTCTTT

size: NA
D: NA
length: 16
J: TRBJ2-7
V: TRBV5-4
CDR3: CASSLVRRGLSYEQYF
DNA: TGTGCCAGCAGCTTGGTGCGGCGGGGGCTTTCCTACGAGCAGTACTTC

size: NA
D: NA
length: 16
J: TRBJ2-1
V: TRBV6-1
CDR3: CASSEVNSEAYNEQFF
DNA: TGTGCCAGCAGTGAAGTCAATAGCGAGGCCTACAATGAGCAGTTCTTC

size: NA
D: TRBD2
length: 13
J: TRBJ2-5
V: TRBV14
CDR3: CASSNSGGETQYF
DNA: TGTGCCAGCTCTAACTCGGGGGGAGAGACCCAGTACTTC

size: once
D: NA
length: 13
J: TRBJ1-2
V: TRBV15
CDR3: CATRRKGVYGYTF
DNA: TGTGCCACCAGACGGAAAGGAGTGTATGGCTACACCTTC

size: NA
D: NA
length: 15
J: TRBJ1-2
V: TRBV9
CDR3: CASSPAASGAYGYTF
DNA: TGTGCCAGCAGCCCCGCTGCCTCAGGGGCGTATGGCTACACCTTC

size: NA
D: NA
length: 15
J: TRBJ1-6
V: TRBV14
CDR3: CASSQETGINSPLHF
DNA: TGTGCCAGCAGCCAAGAGACCGGGATTAATTCACCCCTCCACTTT

size: NA
D: NA
length: 14
J: TRBJ1-6
V: TRBV6-5
CDR3: CASSYTEDNSPLHF
DNA: TGTGCCAGCAGTTACACGGAGGACAATTCACCCCTCCACTTT

size: NA
D: NA
length: 15
J: TRBJ1-5
V: TRBV6-1
CDR3: CASSFGQGRYQPQHF
DNA: TGTGCCAGCAGTTTCGGACAAGGCAGATATCAGCCCCAGCATTTT

size: NA
D: TRBD2
length: 14
J: TRBJ2-5
V: TRBV7-9
CDR3: CATGLAGGPETQYF
DNA: TGTGCCACGGGACTAGCGGGGGGGCCCGAGACCCAGTACTTC

size: NA
D: TRBD2
length: 17
J: TRBJ2-1
V: TRBV5-1
CDR3: CASSLGLAGSSYNEQFF
DNA: TGCGCCAGCTCCTTGGGGCTAGCGGGGAGCTCCTACAATGAGCAGTTCTTC

size: NA
D: NA
length: 16
J: TRBJ1-6
V: TRBV10-3
CDR3: CAISPTGTLYNSPLHF
DNA: TGTGCCATCAGCCCTACCGGGACACTTTATAATTCACCCCTCCACTTT

size: NA
D: NA
length: 15
J: TRBJ2-6
V: TRBV7-9
CDR3: CASSLLSSGANVLTF
DNA: TGTGCCAGCAGCCTCCTTAGCTCTGGGGCCAACGTCCTGACTTTC

size: NA
D: NA
length: 15
J: TRBJ2-7
V: TRBV5-4
CDR3: CASSPGGGGYYEQYF
DNA: TGTGCCAGCAGCCCCGGCGGTGGGGGGTACTACGAGCAGTACTTC

size: NA
D: NA
length: 15
J: TRBJ1-3
V: TRBV2
CDR3: CASSARGGGENTIYF
DNA: TGTGCCAGCAGCGCCAGAGGAGGGGGGGAGAACACCATATATTTT

size: NA
D: NA
length: 16
J: TRBJ2-2
V: TRBV9
CDR3: CASSLIGRLNTGELFF
DNA: TGTGCCAGCAGCCTAATCGGACGACTAAACACCGGGGAGCTGTTTTTT

size: few
D: TRBD1
length: 14
J: TRBJ1-1
V: TRBV5-4
CDR3: CASSLTGGTTEAFF
DNA: TGTGCCAGCAGCTTGACAGGGGGGACCACTGAAGCTTTCTTT

size: NA
D: TRBD1
length: 15
J: TRBJ1-6
V: TRBV27
CDR3: CASSFYGQARSPLHF
DNA: TGTGCCAGCAGTTTTTACGGACAGGCCAGGTCACCCCTCCACTTT

size: NA
D: TRBD1
length: 14
J: TRBJ1-2
V: TRBV7-6
CDR3: CASSRTGGSGDYTF
DNA: TGTGCCAGCAGCAGGACAGGGGGCTCGGGGGACTACACCTTC

size: NA
D: TRBD2
length: 18
J: TRBJ2-1
V: TRBV6-1
CDR3: CASSERLAGGPFYNEQFF
DNA: TGTGCCAGCAGTGAGCGGCTAGCGGGGGGGCCGTTCTACAATGAGCAGTTCTTC

size: NA
D: NA
length: 15
J: TRBJ1-3
V: TRBV7-9
CDR3: CASSSSAVFGNTIYF
DNA: TGTGCCAGCAGCTCCTCCGCGGTTTTTGGAAACACCATATATTTT

size: once
D: TRBD1
length: 17
J: TRBJ1-4
V: TRBV27
CDR3: CASSPLDRRTGNEKLFF
DNA: TGTGCCAGCAGCCCTTTGGACAGGCGGACGGGAAATGAAAAACTGTTTTTT

size: NA
D: NA
length: 15
J: TRBJ2-2
V: TRBV6-5
CDR3: CASKLGRVNTGELFF
DNA: TGTGCCAGCAAACTCGGCAGGGTGAACACCGGGGAGCTGTTTTTT

size: NA
D: TRBD1
length: 14
J: TRBJ1-1
V: TRBV5-6
CDR3: CASSVAGTAIEAFF
DNA: TGTGCCAGCAGCGTGGCCGGGACAGCGATTGAAGCTTTCTTT

size: NA
D: NA
length: 14
J: TRBJ2-7
V: TRBV6-1
CDR3: CASIRGASSYEQYF
DNA: TGTGCCAGCATTCGGGGGGCTTCTTCCTACGAGCAGTACTTC

size: once
D: NA
length: 14
J: TRBJ2-3
V: TRBV6-5
CDR3: CASGYRGATDTQYF
DNA: TGTGCCAGCGGCTATCGTGGGGCCACAGATACGCAGTATTTT

size: NA
D: TRBD1
length: 13
J: TRBJ2-3
V: TRBV4-3
CDR3: CASSQQGADTQYF
DNA: TGCGCCAGCAGCCAACAGGGGGCAGATACGCAGTATTTT

size: NA
D: TRBD1
length: 15
J: TRBJ1-1
V: TRBV7-2
CDR3: CASRWTGEGGTEAFF
DNA: TGTGCCAGCAGGTGGACAGGGGAGGGGGGCACTGAAGCTTTCTTT

size: NA
D: NA
length: 13
J: TRBJ1-6
V: TRBV23-1
CDR3: CAGPGTYNSPLHF
DNA: TGCGCAGGACCGGGGACCTATAATTCACCCCTCCACTTT

size: NA
D: TRBD1
length: 14
J: TRBJ2-7
V: TRBV10-3
CDR3: CATKDRGSSYEQYF
DNA: TGTGCCACTAAGGACAGGGGAAGCTCCTACGAGCAGTACTTC

size: NA
D: TRBD2
length: 18
J: TRBJ2-6
V: TRBV27
CDR3: CASSLTSGGAPGANVLTF
DNA: TGTGCCAGCAGTTTGACTAGCGGGGGGGCCCCTGGGGCCAACGTCCTGACTTTC

size: NA
D: NA
length: 15
J: TRBJ2-2
V: TRBV12-5
CDR3: CASAPQALHTGELFF
DNA: TGTGCTAGTGCCCCCCAGGCCCTGCACACCGGGGAGCTGTTTTTT

size: NA
D: TRBD1
length: 14
J: TRBJ1-2
V: TRBV30
CDR3: CAGTGDPEARGYTF
DNA: TGTGCCGGTACAGGGGATCCCGAGGCAAGGGGCTACACCTTC

size: NA
D: TRBD1
length: 15
J: TRBJ1-3
V: TRBV6-1
CDR3: CASSPGQSSGNTIYF
DNA: TGTGCCAGCAGCCCGGGACAGAGCTCTGGAAACACCATATATTTT

size: NA
D: NA
length: 14
J: TRBJ2-1
V: TRBV4-1
CDR3: CASSQPESWHEQFF
DNA: TGCGCCAGCAGCCAGCCAGAATCATGGCATGAGCAGTTCTTC

size: NA
D: TRBD2
length: 18
J: TRBJ2-1
V: TRBV4-1
CDR3: CASSPRKSAGTISTEQFF
DNA: TGCGCCAGCAGCCCCAGAAAGAGCGCCGGGACTATATCGACGGAGCAGTTCTTC

size: NA
D: TRBD1
length: 15
J: TRBJ2-5
V: TRBV5-8
CDR3: CASSFRTGTSETQYF
DNA: TGTGCCAGCAGCTTTAGGACAGGGACCTCAGAGACCCAGTACTTC

size: NA
D: NA
length: 15
J: TRBJ2-1
V: TRBV4-3
CDR3: CASSQVHSYYNEQFF
DNA: TGCGCCAGCAGCCAAGTGCACTCCTACTACAATGAGCAGTTCTTC

size: NA
D: TRBD1
length: 16
J: TRBJ2-3
V: TRBV2
CDR3: CASRPPGQRYTDTQYF
DNA: TGTGCCAGCAGACCACCGGGACAGCGGTACACAGATACGCAGTATTTT

size: NA
D: NA
length: 15
J: TRBJ1-2
V: TRBV6-6
CDR3: CASSYSPGSLYGYTF
DNA: TGTGCCAGCAGTTACTCCCCCGGTTCTCTCTATGGCTACACCTTC

size: NA
D: TRBD1
length: 15
J: TRBJ1-2
V: TRBV15
CDR3: CATSIAPDRHYGYTF
DNA: TGTGCCACCAGCATCGCCCCGGACAGGCACTATGGCTACACCTTC

size: NA
D: NA
length: 13
J: TRBJ2-7
V: TRBV6-4
CDR3: CASRRRDSYEQYF
DNA: TGTGCCAGCAGAAGACGGGATTCCTACGAGCAGTACTTC

size: NA
D: TRBD2
length: 16
J: TRBJ2-1
V: TRBV7-2
CDR3: CASSLGLAGGANEQFF
DNA: TGTGCCAGCAGCTTAGGACTAGCGGGGGGGGCAAATGAGCAGTTCTTC

size: once
D: TRBD1
length: 15
J: TRBJ2-2
V: TRBV5-1
CDR3: CASSLGDRATGELFF
DNA: TGCGCCAGCAGCTTGGGGGACAGGGCCACCGGGGAGCTGTTTTTT

size: NA
D: TRBD1
length: 15
J: TRBJ2-2
V: TRBV2
CDR3: CASTLEQGGYGELFF
DNA: TGTGCCAGCACCCTAGAACAGGGGGGATACGGGGAGCTGTTTTTT

size: NA
D: TRBD2
length: 15
J: TRBJ2-3
V: TRBV7-8
CDR3: CASTALAGGLDTQYF
DNA: TGTGCCAGCACTGCACTAGCGGGGGGGCTTGATACGCAGTATTTT

size: once
D: TRBD1
length: 16
J: TRBJ2-5
V: TRBV5-6
CDR3: CASSGLRQGYQETQYF
DNA: TGTGCCAGCAGCGGACTAAGACAGGGGTACCAAGAGACCCAGTACTTC

size: NA
D: TRBD2
length: 18
J: TRBJ2-3
V: TRBV7-9
CDR3: CASSPRAGLAGSADTQYF
DNA: TGTGCCAGCAGCCCGAGGGCGGGACTAGCGGGGTCGGCGGATACGCAGTATTTT

size: NA
D: TRBD1
length: 11
J: TRBJ1-1
V: TRBV2
CDR3: CASFDRGVAFF
DNA: TGTGCCAGTTTCGACAGGGGAGTTGCTTTCTTT

size: NA
D: TRBD2
length: 16
J: TRBJ2-3
V: TRBV5-1
CDR3: CASSLSGTSLTDTQYF
DNA: TGCGCCAGCAGCTTGAGCGGGACTAGTCTCACAGATACGCAGTATTTT

size: NA
D: NA
length: 17
J: TRBJ2-1
V: TRBV7-9
CDR3: CASSHRSGVSFYNEQFF
DNA: TGTGCCAGCAGCCATCGGTCAGGGGTCTCCTTTTACAATGAGCAGTTCTTC

size: NA
D: TRBD1
length: 19
J: TRBJ2-1
V: TRBV11-2
CDR3: CASSLVSPQGAWLPNEQFF
DNA: TGTGCCAGCAGCTTAGTGAGCCCCCAGGGGGCCTGGTTACCGAATGAGCAGTTCTTC

size: NA
D: NA
length: 14
J: TRBJ2-3
V: TRBV18
CDR3: CATSPPGHKDTQYF
DNA: TGTGCCACCTCTCCCCCAGGGCACAAAGATACGCAGTATTTT